Presented here are 21 T cell receptor beta chains from one specimen sequenced in a study of T cell responses to AZD1222 COVID-19 vaccine. Clones were sequenced by immunoSEQ multiplex PCR, and TCRdb holds only the in-frame ones, with some missing. Among 100,000 or so clones listed, around nine tenths were seen once. Sequencing used peripheral blood, obtained on day 0 of AZD1222 vaccination. These receptors came from an adult in good health.

The chain links TRBV7-9 to TRBJ2-7, with D maybe TRBD2 (5 bases). V was shortened by 8 bases and J by 0 bases, with 14 bases between the two germline ends. The CDR3 sequence is 14 residues long. Germline CDR1 is SEHNR and CDR2 is FQNEAQ (reference sequence). In nucleotides, the CDR3 is TGTGCCAGCGGCTGGACTGGAGACTCCTACGAGCAGTACTTC. It is translated as CASGWTGDSYEQYF.

This clone was recorded a few times. The CDR3 is CSVGGVTDGTEAFF. CDR3 nucleotide sequence: TGCAGCGTCGGAGGGGTAACGGACGGCACTGAAGCTTTCTTT. The V call is TRBV29-1, the J call TRBJ1-1, with D perhaps TRBD1 (5 bases). The CDR3 runs 14 residues. In germline, CDR1 is SQVTM, CDR2 ANQGSEA. Trimming removed 6 bases from V and 4 bases from J, with 18 bases in between. Filled out from reference TRBV29-1 and TRBJ1-1, the complete variable domain reads SAVISQKPSRDICQRGTSLTIQCQVDSQVTMMFWYRQQPGQSLTLIATANQGSEATYESGFVIDKFPISRPNLTFSTLTVSNMSPEDSSIYLCSVGGVTDGTEAFFGQGTRLTVV.

This sequence joins TRBV30 and TRBJ2-7, with TRBD1 identical over 11 bases. The J segment lost 6 bases and the V segment lost 0 bases, leaving 7 bases of the junction unmatched. CDR1 and CDR2 (germline): GTSNPN, SVGIG (reference sequence). This CDR3 spans 15 amino acids. DNA for the CDR3: TGTGCCTGGAGTGTTCCGGACAGGGGGCTTAGCGAGCAGTACTTC. This gives the protein CAWSVPDRGLSEQYF.

The chain carries TRBV11-2 and TRBJ2-3; D not certain. The germline gives CDR1 SGHAT, CDR2 FQNNGV. With 7 bases removed from V and 2 bases from J, the gap between germline ends came to 7 bases. The CDR3 covers 12 residues. The CDR3 DNA reads TGTGCCAGCATGGAGTTCACAGATACGCAGTATTTT. Translation: CASMEFTDTQYF.

The chain links TRBV5-1 to TRBJ1-4; possible D gene TRBD1, 5 bases. Germline values: CDR1 SGHRS, CDR2 YFSETQ. V shed 4 bases and J shed 7 bases, with 14 bases lying between them. This CDR3 has 14 residues. The CDR3 protein is CASSPSGGGEKLFF. DNA for the CDR3: TGCGCCAGCAGCCCCTCGGGGGGTGGTGAAAAACTGTTTTTT.

This chain uses TRBV5-8 with TRBJ1-6; D not certain. This CDR3 is built from 14 residues. V dropped 0 bases and J dropped 5 bases, with 6 bases sitting between them. Germline-derived CDR1 and CDR2 are SGHTS and YDEGEE. The CDR3 protein is CASSLVRDNSPLHF. The CDR3, as DNA: TGTGCCAGCAGCTTGGTGAGGGATAATTCACCCCTCCACTTT. Drawing the rest from reference TRBV5-8 and TRBJ1-6, the complete variable domain is EAGVTQSPTHLIKTRGQQATLRCSPISGHTSVYWYQQALGLGLQFLLWYDEGEERNRGNFPPRFSGRQFPNYSSELNVNALELEDSALYLCASSLVRDNSPLHFGNGTRLTVT.

J is TRBJ2-5 and V is TRBV4-3; a weak D match, TRBD2 (6 bases). The V gene's germline CDR1 is LGHNA and CDR2 YSLEER. Between the trimmed V and J ends, which lost 0 bases and 0 bases, there was a span of 17 bases. This CDR3 has 18 residues. The CDR3 DNA reads TGCGCCAGCAGCCAAGATCTTGGGGCGGGGCGCTACCAAGAGACCCAGTACTTC. Translating gives CASSQDLGAGRYQETQYF.

The chain joins TRBV2 to TRBJ1-2; D is unresolved. CDR3 length: 14 residues. Trimming cost V 5 bases and J 3 bases, with 13 bases left between them. Germline-derived CDR1 and CDR2 are SNHLY and FYNNEI. The CDR3 is CASSIRRAHYGYTF. The CDR3 DNA follows: TGTGCCAGCAGTATCCGACGGGCTCACTATGGCTACACCTTC.

This chain connects TRBV5-1 to TRBJ1-1; 7 bases map to TRBD1. The CDR3 covers 14 residues. V trimming: 2 bases; J trimming: 3 bases; junction bases outside the gene matches: 4. CDR1 is SGHRS, CDR2 YFSETQ, per germline. The CDR3 DNA sequence: TGCGCCAGCAGCTTCACAGGGGTGGACACTGAAGCTTTCTTT. The encoded protein is CASSFTGVDTEAFF. Combining the CDR3 with reference TRBV5-1 and TRBJ1-1 gives the whole variable domain KAGVTQTPRYLIKTRGQQVTLSCSPISGHRSVSWYQQTPGQGLQFLFEYFSETQRNKGNFPGRFSGRQFSNSRSEMNVSTLELGDSALYLCASSFTGVDTEAFFGQGTRLTVV.

The chain uses TRBV18 and TRBJ1-3; no clear D gene. Trimming stripped 3 bases from V and 2 bases from J, with 14 bases between. The CDR3 has 16 amino acids. The germline V gene encodes CDR1 KGHSH and CDR2 LQKENI. The CDR3 here is CASSPIEQQTGNTIYF. DNA for the CDR3: TGTGCCAGCTCACCCATCGAACAGCAAACTGGAAACACCATATATTTT.

The chain carries TRBV12-3 or TRBV12-4 and TRBJ1-4; D call uncertain. The CDR3 has 12 residues. V gave up 1 base and J gave up 7 bases, with 4 bases separating them. The CDR3: CASSLEVEKLFF. DNA for the CDR3: TGTGCCAGCAGTTTAGAGGTTGAAAAACTGTTTTTT.

V and J are TRBV30 and TRBJ2-3; TRBD2 matches at 9 bases. Unmatched junction bases numbered 6, after V lost 0 bases and J lost 2 bases. CDR1 GTSNPN and CDR2 SVGIG come from the germline V gene (reference sequence). The CDR3 contains 16 residues. CDR3 in DNA: TGTGCCTGGAGTGTACAAAGCGGGGGGCACACAGATACGCAGTATTTT. Protein product: CAWSVQSGGHTDTQYF.

This clone was recorded only once. The chain couples TRBV15 to TRBJ1-6; D not certain. The CDR3 sequence is 16 residues long. CDR1 and CDR2 (germline): LNHNV, YYDKDF (reference sequence). Trimming took 3 bases from V and 0 from J, leaving 9 bases between them. CDR3 region: CATSSWQSSYNSPLHF. The CDR3 nucleotides are TGTGCCACCAGCAGTTGGCAGAGCTCCTATAATTCACCCCTCCACTTT.

This clone was seen just once. The V and J genes are TRBV27 and TRBJ2-3; no reliable D call. Germline CDR1 reads MNHEY; CDR2 reads SMNVEV (reference sequence). CDR3 length: 13 residues. V gave up 3 bases and J gave up 2 bases, with 6 bases separating them. The CDR3 bases are TGTGCCAGCAGTTTTGCCCCCACAGATACGCAGTATTTT. The encoded protein is CASSFAPTDTQYF.

The V call is TRBV28, the J call TRBJ1-6; D unclear. Per the germline V gene, CDR1 is MDHEN and CDR2 is SYDVKM. Trimming cost V 6 bases and J 14 bases, with 11 bases left between them. The CDR3 runs 11 residues. The CDR3 loop reads CASRLGGTLHF. For the CDR3, the DNA is TGTGCCAGCAGGTTGGGAGGGACCCTCCACTTT. Full variable domain (outside the CDR3, taken from reference TRBV28 and TRBJ1-6): DVKVTQSSRYLVKRTGEKVFLECVQDMDHENMFWYRQDPGLGLRLIYFSYDVKMKEKGDIPEGYSVSREKKERFSLILESASTNQTSMYLCASRLGGTLHFGNGTRLTVT.

DNA of the CDR3: TGCGCCAGCAGCCTGATTGGGGAAAATAATTCACCCCTCCACTTT. This translates into CASSLIGENNSPLHF. J is TRBJ1-6 and V is TRBV4-1, with D uncertain. Germline V gives CDR1 MGHRA, CDR2 YSYEKL. Trimming took off 4 bases at V and 5 bases at J, with 12 bases between the two ends. CDR3 size: 15 residues.

The V and J genes are TRBV30 and TRBJ1-4; D remains unclear. The ends were cut back, 4 bases at V and 10 bases at J, with 19 bases in the middle. Germline CDR1 and CDR2: GTSNPN and SVGIG (reference sequence). The CDR3 contains 14 residues. The CDR3 DNA reads TGTGCCTGGAATGGCGGCCCTCACAGAGGAAAACTGTTTTTT. This encodes CAWNGGPHRGKLFF.

V usage is TRBV27 and J usage is TRBJ1-4; D remains unclear. The V end was cut by 3 bases, the J end by 1 base, with 6 bases between. This CDR3 region has 14 residues. Germline V gene data show CDR1 as MNHEY and CDR2 as SMNVEV (reference sequence). DNA for the CDR3: TGTGCCAGCAGTTTGGTTGGAACTAATGAAAAACTGTTTTTT. This encodes CASSLVGTNEKLFF.

The chain has TRBV30 and TRBJ2-7; TRBD2 aligns across 9 bases. The V and J ends lost 4 bases and 2 bases, in that order; junction bases with no gene match: 6. Germline CDR1 GTSNPN, CDR2 SVGIG (reference sequence). The CDR3 runs 14 residues. Here the CDR3 reads CAWNSGGPPYEQYF. The CDR3 nucleotides are TGTGCCTGGAATAGCGGGGGCCCACCCTACGAGCAGTACTTC.

The chain uses TRBV18 and TRBJ1-1, with 7 positions matching TRBD1. V shed 6 bases, J shed 4 bases, and the junction held 8 bases outside the gene matches. The CDR3 contains 14 residues. Germline CDR1 reads KGHSH; CDR2 reads LQKENI. The CDR3 reads CASSSTGVGTEAFF. CDR3 nucleotides: TGTGCCAGCTCTTCCACAGGGGTGGGCACTGAAGCTTTCTTT.

The rearrangement joins TRBV5-5 to TRBJ2-5; the D gene is possibly TRBD1 (5 bases). This CDR3 spans 14 amino acids. V lost 2 bases, J lost 2 bases, and 10 bases lay in between. Germline-derived CDR1 and CDR2 are SGHKS and YYEKEE (reference sequence). Written as DNA, the CDR3 is TGTGCCAGCAGCTTTATGCCAGGGCAAGAGACCCAGTACTTC. It yields the protein CASSFMPGQETQYF. Full variable domain (missing parts from reference TRBV5-5 and TRBJ2-5): DAGVTQSPTHLIKTRGQQVTLRCSPISGHKSVSWYQQVLGQGPQFIFQYYEKEERGRGNFPDRFSARQFPNYSSELNVNALLLGDSALYLCASSFMPGQETQYFGPGTRLLVL.